Below, one TCR beta chain is given with its context. What it binds is unknown. These data come from a study of T cell repertoires in cytomegalovirus infection. At the level of the study: Public TCR beta signature analysis indicated the presence of both CMV infection and matching HLA type.

Study results and limitations: The ex vivo response showed dominance by HLA-C-restricted CMV-specific TCR beta clonotypes. Carriers of CMV plus the relevant HLA were identified by cumulative public TCR beta family frequency.

Trimming took 6 bases from V and 0 from J; bases not matched to a gene: 8. CDR3 length equals 16 residues. Per the germline V gene, CDR1 is DFQATT and CDR2 is SNEGSKA (reference sequence). TCRdb reprocessed the reads via MiXCR and lists one record per CDR3 protein. The sample records 510,000 or so distinct CDR3 sequences, 26% being singletons. This sequence was found in a human donor in good health (CMV status not recorded). Some clones in this sample may be carry-over from other donors' samples. V usage is TRBV20-1 and J usage is TRBJ2-6; 7 bases fit TRBD1. The sequenced material came from PBMCs. CDR3 loop: CSASGQSLSGANVLTF. The CDR3 nucleotides are TGCAGTGCGTCGGGACAGTCCCTCTCTGGGGCCAACGTCCTGACTTTC.